This TCR beta chain emerged from a study of blood T cell repertoires in COVID-19. The CDR3 consists of 12 residues. Germline assignment: CDR1 LNHNV and CDR2 YYDKDF (reference sequence). With 3 bases removed from V and 4 bases from J, the gap between germline ends came to 6 bases. Assay used: immunoSEQ multiplex PCR; TCRdb lists only in-frame clones, some missing. The sample includes about 120,000 clones, 78% seen only once; the top ten take 2.3%. The chain recombines TRBV15 with TRBJ1-1; D gene unclear. The receptor comes from a man between 65 and 85 years old with acute or convalescent COVID-19. The sample comprised peripheral blood. Here the CDR3 reads CATSRGPTEAFF. The DNA for the CDR3 is TGTGCCACCAGCAGGGGCCCCACTGAAGCTTTCTTT.